The rows below give T cell receptor beta chains drawn from one sample of a study of OX40 agonist ivuxolimab in advanced cancers. TCRdb's table, derived via immunoSEQ multiplex PCR, lists solely in-frame clones and lacks some. The sample lists about 73,000 clones, about 86% occurring once. Specimen: CD4+ or CD8+ T cells sorted from blood, collected in a trial of the OX40 agonist ivuxolimab. The origin of the receptors is an adult with an advanced solid tumor such as melanoma, head and neck, liver or kidney cancer. The CDR3 runs from the conserved cysteine through the conserved F or W. A D gene is named only where the DNA matches it firmly. Size values are once, few and many counts, or a class for expanded clones, and some rows have none.

NA	TRBJ2-6	TRBV6-5	NA	CASSYGSGSGANVLTF	TGTGCCAGCAGTTACGGGTCGGGCTCTGGGGCCAACGTCCTGACTTTC
NA	TRBJ2-1	TRBV5-1	NA	CASSWTDSSYNEQFF	TGCGCCAGCAGCTGGACTGATAGCTCCTACAATGAGCAGTTCTTC
once	TRBJ2-7	TRBV7-9	TRBD1	CASSVLRGTGTYEQYF	TGTGCCAGCAGCGTCCTCCGCGGGACAGGGACCTACGAGCAGTACTTC
NA	TRBJ2-5	TRBV6-5	TRBD2	CASNWGRGETQYF	TGTGCCAGCAATTGGGGGAGGGGAGAGACCCAGTACTTC
NA	TRBJ1-4	TRBV4-3	NA	CASSQDPTYEKLFF	TGCGCCAGCAGCCAAGACCCCACCTACGAAAAACTGTTTTTT
NA	TRBJ1-5	TRBV6-6	NA	CASSYSGAGEPQHF	TGTGCCAGCAGTTACTCGGGGGCAGGTGAGCCCCAGCATTTT
NA	TRBJ2-2	TRBV5-4	TRBD1	CASSPPGQRNTGELFF	TGTGCCAGCAGCCCCCCGGGACAGAGAAACACCGGGGAGCTGTTTTTT
NA	TRBJ2-3	TRBV6-6	TRBD2	CASRLAGSTDTQYF	TGTGCCAGCAGATTAGCGGGGAGCACAGATACGCAGTATTTT
once	TRBJ2-2	TRBV27	NA	CASTPSSSTNTGELFF	TGTGCCAGCACTCCGAGTAGTTCCACAAACACCGGGGAGCTGTTTTTT
NA	TRBJ2-2	TRBV4-1	NA	CASSRSGQWVLGELFF	TGCGCCAGCAGCCGTTCGGGCCAGTGGGTCCTTGGGGAGCTGTTTTTT
NA	TRBJ2-5	TRBV7-9	NA	CASSYRTDQETQYF	TGTGCCAGCAGCTACCGGACAGACCAAGAGACCCAGTACTTC
NA	TRBJ1-5	TRBV7-2	NA	CASSQVTGRDQPQHF	TGTGCCAGCAGCCAGGTGACAGGCAGAGATCAGCCCCAGCATTTT
NA	TRBJ2-3	TRBV18	TRBD2	CASSPGTSGGSGDTQYF	TGTGCCAGCTCACCGGGGACTAGCGGGGGAAGTGGAGATACGCAGTATTTT
NA	TRBJ1-2	TRBV7-9	NA	CASSLHGQPGGYTF	TGTGCCAGCAGCCTACATGGACAGCCGGGAGGCTACACCTTC
NA	TRBJ1-2	TRBV19	NA	CASSSGNDWEGHGYTF	TGTGCCAGTAGCTCAGGGAATGACTGGGAGGGGCATGGCTACACCTTC
NA	TRBJ2-1	TRBV7-3	TRBD2	CASSLMAGGPRGNEQFF	TGTGCCAGCAGCTTAATGGCGGGGGGGCCGCGAGGCAATGAGCAGTTCTTC
NA	TRBJ2-2	TRBV9	TRBD2	CASSLGLAGNANTGELFF	TGTGCCAGCAGCCTCGGACTAGCGGGAAACGCGAACACCGGGGAGCTGTTTTTT
NA	TRBJ1-2	TRBV6-6	NA	CASSLGPASGYTF	TGTGCCAGCAGCTTGGGCCCAGCTAGTGGCTACACCTTC
NA	TRBJ1-1	TRBV7-6	NA	CASSSRGRTEAFF	TGTGCCAGCAGCTCCAGGGGCCGTACTGAAGCTTTCTTT
NA	TRBJ2-7	TRBV19	NA	CASSPIRGAPYEQYF	TGTGCCAGTAGTCCGATCCGGGGGGCCCCCTACGAGCAGTACTTC
NA	TRBJ1-3	TRBV9	NA	CASSAPWGGAPNSGNTIYF	TGTGCCAGCAGCGCCCCATGGGGGGGGGCCCCGAACTCTGGAAACACCATATATTTT
NA	TRBJ2-7	TRBV27	NA	CASSLGGYEQYF	TGTGCCAGCAGTTTAGGCGGCTACGAGCAGTACTTC
NA	TRBJ2-1	TRBV15	NA	CATGAFGDEQFF	TGTGCCACCGGGGCCTTCGGAGACGAGCAGTTCTTC
NA	TRBJ1-4	TRBV10-3	TRBD1	CAISDGLGQRATNEKLFF	TGTGCCATCAGTGATGGTCTGGGACAGCGCGCAACTAATGAAAAACTGTTTTTT
NA	TRBJ1-1	TRBV6-5	TRBD1	CASSYLQGFTEAFF	TGTGCCAGCAGTTACCTACAGGGGTTTACTGAAGCTTTCTTT
NA	TRBJ2-7	TRBV13	TRBD1	CASSPDRGLYEQYF	TGTGCCAGCAGCCCGGACAGGGGGCTCTACGAGCAGTACTTC
NA	TRBJ2-1	TRBV30	NA	CAWSPSDNEQFF	TGTGCCTGGAGCCCCTCAGACAATGAGCAGTTCTTC
once	TRBJ1-2	TRBV19	TRBD1	CASRTARGPIYGYTF	TGTGCCAGTAGGACAGCCAGGGGGCCTATCTATGGCTACACCTTC
NA	TRBJ2-3	TRBV4-2	NA	CASSAGGNTDTQYF	TGTGCCAGCAGCGCCGGCGGCAACACAGATACGCAGTATTTT
NA	TRBJ1-2	TRBV7-2	NA	CASSLGGPPGGYTF	TGTGCCAGCAGCTTAGGAGGGCCGCCCGGTGGCTACACCTTC
NA	TRBJ1-1	TRBV5-1	NA	CASSRLMDSLNTEAFF	TGCGCCAGCAGCCGATTAATGGACAGCTTGAACACTGAAGCTTTCTTT
NA	TRBJ2-1	TRBV2	NA	CASKKDSAYNEQFF	TGTGCCAGCAAGAAGGACTCAGCCTACAATGAGCAGTTCTTC
NA	TRBJ1-3	TRBV25-1	NA	CASSEGLGQGNTIYF	TGTGCCAGCAGTGAGGGCCTCGGACAGGGAAACACCATATATTTT
NA	TRBJ1-2	TRBV7-9	NA	CASSLASNYGYTF	TGTGCCAGCAGCTTAGCGAGCAACTATGGCTACACCTTC
NA	TRBJ1-3	TRBV13	NA	CASSPWGRSSGNTIYF	TGTGCCAGCAGCCCTTGGGGTAGGAGCTCTGGAAACACCATATATTTT
few	TRBJ2-7	TRBV29-1	NA	CSARKGGVNEQYF	TGCAGCGCCCGGAAGGGGGGTGTAAACGAGCAGTACTTC
NA	TRBJ1-1	TRBV11-2	TRBD1	CASSFWSGQGRAFF	TGTGCCAGCAGCTTTTGGTCTGGACAGGGGAGGGCTTTCTTT
NA	TRBJ1-2	TRBV19	TRBD1	CASSTGGLPAYGYTF	TGTGCCAGTAGTACAGGGGGGCTCCCAGCCTATGGCTACACCTTC
once	TRBJ1-3	TRBV19	NA	CASSWVGSGNTIYF	TGTGCCAGTAGTTGGGTCGGCTCTGGAAACACCATATATTTT
NA	TRBJ2-7	TRBV6-6	NA	CASSTGTYEQYF	TGTGCCAGCAGTACCGGCACCTACGAGCAGTACTTC
NA	TRBJ2-3	TRBV7-2	NA	CASSLEGRRTDTQYF	TGTGCCAGCAGCTTAGAGGGGCGGCGCACAGATACGCAGTATTTT
NA	TRBJ2-4	TRBV4-1	NA	CASSQDSRAGTLAKNIQYF	TGCGCCAGCAGCCAAGACTCGCGGGCGGGGACTCTAGCCAAAAACATTCAGTACTTC
NA	TRBJ2-3	TRBV18	TRBD2	CASSPRTSGGDTQYF	TGTGCCAGCTCACCACGGACTAGCGGGGGTGATACGCAGTATTTT
NA	TRBJ2-7	TRBV6-5	NA	CASINGDSYEQYF	TGTGCCAGCATAAACGGGGATTCCTACGAGCAGTACTTC
once	TRBJ2-1	TRBV19	NA	CASSTRIEQFF	TGTGCCAGTAGTACAAGAATTGAGCAGTTCTTC
NA	TRBJ1-1	TRBV20-1	NA	CSARDYTEAFF	TGCAGTGCTAGAGATTACACTGAAGCTTTCTTT
NA	TRBJ1-6	TRBV19	NA	CASREGTLGNSPLHF	TGTGCCAGTAGAGAAGGGACCCTGGGTAATTCACCCCTCCACTTT
NA	TRBJ1-6	TRBV2	NA	CASTQASSYNSPLHF	TGTGCCAGCACCCAGGCGAGCTCCTATAATTCACCCCTCCACTTT
NA	TRBJ1-4	TRBV7-2	NA	CASSLGGGYGEKLFF	TGTGCCAGCAGCTTAGGTGGGGGTTACGGTGAAAAACTGTTTTTT
NA	TRBJ1-5	TRBV18	NA	CASSGQKNSNQPQHF	TGTGCCAGCTCGGGCCAGAAGAATAGCAATCAGCCCCAGCATTTT
NA	TRBJ1-4	TRBV7-9	NA	CASSSYPDEKLFF	TGTGCCAGCAGCTCATACCCGGATGAAAAACTGTTTTTT
NA	TRBJ1-4	TRBV25-1	TRBD1	CASSSYRGGNEKLFF	TGTGCCAGCAGTTCATACAGGGGTGGTAATGAAAAACTGTTTTTT
NA	TRBJ2-3	TRBV7-8	NA	CASSLVGGTDTQYF	TGTGCCAGCAGCTTAGTCGGGGGCACAGATACGCAGTATTTT
NA	TRBJ2-7	TRBV19	TRBD2	CASSTTSGSAYEQYF	TGTGCCAGTAGTACTACTAGCGGGTCCGCCTACGAGCAGTACTTC
NA	TRBJ2-7	TRBV29-1	NA	CSVGDRTREQYF	TGCAGCGTTGGGGACCGAACTCGGGAGCAGTACTTC
NA	TRBJ1-1	TRBV10-2	NA	CASRRSWNTEAFF	TGCGCCAGCAGAAGGAGTTGGAACACTGAAGCTTTCTTT
NA	TRBJ1-1	TRBV20-1	TRBD1	CSASRQGEAFF	TGCAGTGCTAGCAGACAGGGGGAAGCTTTCTTT
NA	TRBJ2-3	TRBV4-2	TRBD2	CASSQGLLAGGPTDTQYF	TGTGCCAGCAGCCAGGGCCTACTAGCGGGGGGACCCACAGATACGCAGTATTTT
NA	TRBJ1-2	TRBV19	NA	CASSIALDSSYPYTF	TGTGCCAGTAGTATAGCCCTGGACAGCTCATATCCATACACCTTC
NA	TRBJ2-7	TRBV7-3	TRBD2	CASSLGGRAGEQYF	TGTGCCAGCAGCTTAGGAGGGAGGGCCGGGGAGCAGTACTTC